Listed here are 27 T cell receptor beta chains from one sample, sequenced in a study of CD8+ T cells in alopecia areata. RNA extraction and reverse transcription yielded cDNA as sequencing template. Libraries were prepared by immunoSEQ multiplex PCR; TCRdb keeps only in-frame clonotypes and omits some of them. The table records roughly 200,000 clones, around 63% of them present only once. This specimen consisted of CD4+ T cells sorted from blood, obtained at week 0. Every receptor here comes from a human donor with alopecia areata.

This rearrangement joins TRBV5-1 to TRBJ1-1; the match to TRBD1 covers 7 bases. V was clipped by 0 bases and J by 6 bases; unmatched bases: 8. Germline V gives CDR1 SGHRS, CDR2 YFSETQ. This CDR3 has 15 amino acids. Here the CDR3 reads CASSLGGKTGPEAFF. As DNA, the CDR3 is TGCGCCAGCAGCTTGGGAGGGAAGACAGGGCCTGAAGCTTTCTTT.

This clone was seen only a few times. The chain combines TRBV27 with TRBJ2-7, with D unresolved. Germline lookup yields CDR1 MNHEY and CDR2 SMNVEV (reference sequence). The CDR3 contains 14 residues. V shed 2 bases and J shed 1 base, with 9 bases lying between them. The DNA of the CDR3 is TGTGCCAGCAGTTTACTTCCCGGTTCCTACGAGCAGTACTTC. Protein sequence: CASSLLPGSYEQYF.

This chain joins TRBV7-2 and TRBJ2-3, with TRBD2 matching 7 bases. The CDR3 has 15 residues. Looked up from germline, CDR1 is SGHTA and CDR2 is FQGNSA. J gave up 2 bases and V 1 base, and 3 bases lay outside the gene matches. CDR3: CASSLDAGVTDTQYF. Here the CDR3 DNA reads TGTGCCAGCAGCTTAGACGCGGGGGTCACAGATACGCAGTATTTT.

The rearrangement joins TRBV7-3 to TRBJ2-7; D possibly matches TRBD1 or TRBD2 (5 bases each). The germline V gene has CDR1 SGHTA and CDR2 FQGTGA. Trimming took off 4 bases at V and 5 bases at J, with 15 bases between the two ends. The CDR3 is made up of 14 amino acids. DNA of the CDR3: TGTGCCAGCAGCTCCGGGGACCCAAGGCACGAGCAGTACTTC. Amino acids: CASSSGDPRHEQYF.

About this clone: Other DNA sequences within the sample encode an identical CDR3. The V call is TRBV29-1, the J call TRBJ1-2, with D possibly TRBD1 on 6 matching bases. There are 12 residues in the CDR3. Germline V CDR1 and CDR2: SQVTM, ANQGSEA. The V end was cut by 7 bases, the J end by 2 bases, with 11 bases between. Here the CDR3 DNA reads TGCAGCGCCACCGGACAGAACTATGGCTACACCTTC. Amino acid sequence: CSATGQNYGYTF.

CDR3 sequence: CASSMGLAEYEQYF. DNA for the CDR3: TGTGCCAGCAGCATGGGACTAGCGGAGTACGAGCAGTACTTC. The chain couples TRBV2 to TRBJ2-7; 11 nucleotides agree with TRBD2. CDR1 and CDR2 (germline): SNHLY, FYNNEI. V lost 6 bases, J lost 4 bases, and 5 bases stayed unmatched. CDR3 size: 14 residues.

The chain has TRBV14 and TRBJ1-1; D gene unclear. Germline assignment: CDR1 SGHDN and CDR2 FVKESK. This CDR3 has 13 amino acids. V was trimmed by 1 base and J by 1 base, leaving 4 bases between them. DNA for the CDR3: TGTGCCAGCAGCCAAGTGGGGAACACTGAAGCTTTCTTT. Translation: CASSQVGNTEAFF. Complete variable domain (other parts from reference TRBV14 and TRBJ1-1): EAGVTQFPSHSVIEKGQTVTLRCDPISGHDNLYWYRRVMGKEIKFLLHFVKESKQDESGMPNNRFLAERTGGTYSTLKVQPAELEDSGVYFCASSQVGNTEAFFGQGTRLTVV.

Only a few counts were recorded for this clone. The chain employs TRBV29-1 and TRBJ1-1, with D possibly matching TRBD1 (6 bases). V lost 6 bases, J lost 4 bases, and 27 bases lay in between. Germline V lookup: CDR1 SQVTM, CDR2 ANQGSEA. CDR3 length: 17 amino acids. The CDR3 DNA reads as TGCAGCGTCGCCGTAGTCGGGGGCGCGAGGGGTAGCACTGAAGCTTTCTTT. Its protein product is CSVAVVGGARGSTEAFF. Full variable domain (missing parts from reference TRBV29-1 and TRBJ1-1): SAVISQKPSRDICQRGTSLTIQCQVDSQVTMMFWYRQQPGQSLTLIATANQGSEATYESGFVIDKFPISRPNLTFSTLTVSNMSPEDSSIYLCSVAVVGGARGSTEAFFGQGTRLTVV.

The V call is TRBV6-5, the J call TRBJ2-5; D assignment may be TRBD1 or TRBD2 (7 bases each). Trimming pared 6 bases from V and 5 bases from J, leaving 16 bases between. CDR3 length: 14 residues. Germline loops: CDR1 MNHEY, CDR2 SVGAGI. Here the CDR3 reads CASSPRGGLETQYF. DNA of the CDR3: TGTGCCAGCAGCCCCAGGGGGGGCTTGGAGACCCAGTACTTC.

The rearrangement links TRBV29-1 to TRBJ1-4; D might be TRBD1 (5 bases). Per germline, CDR1 SQVTM and CDR2 ANQGSEA. V shed 4 bases and J shed 8 bases, with 14 bases lying between them. The CDR3 totals 13 residues. The CDR3 bases are TGCAGCGTTGGGGAGGGGATGAAAGAAAAACTGTTTTTT. Translated: CSVGEGMKEKLFF.

The chain uses TRBV6-5 and TRBJ2-3, with a possible D match to TRBD2 (6 bases). V lost 3 bases to trimming and J lost 0 bases, with 13 bases between them. Germline-derived CDR1 and CDR2 are MNHEY and SVGAGI. This CDR3 is built from 16 residues. DNA for the CDR3: TGTGCCAGCAGTTATTTTGCGGGACTTAGCACAGATACGCAGTATTTT. Translating it yields CASSYFAGLSTDTQYF.

The chain carries TRBV4-3 and TRBJ2-2; 11 bases match TRBD2. V was clipped by 4 bases and J by 2 bases; unmatched bases: 3. Germline V CDR1 and CDR2: LGHNA, YSLEER. This CDR3 region has 16 residues. The CDR3 protein is CASSPTSGVNTGELFF. As DNA, the CDR3 is TGCGCCAGCAGCCCGACTAGCGGGGTCAACACCGGGGAGCTGTTTTTT.

This clone was detected only a few times. The chain employs TRBV7-9 and TRBJ1-1, with D possibly TRBD1 on 5 matching bases. The V gene's germline CDR1 is SEHNR and CDR2 FQNEAQ (reference sequence). This CDR3 is 15 amino acids long. Between the trimmed V and J ends, which lost 6 bases and 1 base, there was a span of 15 bases. CDR3 nucleotide sequence: TGTGCCAGCAGTGCTCCGGGACGAGGGAACACTGAAGCTTTCTTT. Translation: CASSAPGRGNTEAFF.

The V and J genes are TRBV29-1 and TRBJ2-2, with D unresolved. From germline, CDR1 is SQVTM and CDR2 ANQGSEA. The CDR3 has 14 amino acids. The ends were cut back, 8 bases at V and 3 bases at J, with 16 bases in the middle. CDR3 sequence: CSCLMGMDTGELFF. CDR3 nucleotide sequence: TGCAGCTGCCTTATGGGTATGGACACCGGGGAGCTGTTTTTT.

The rearrangement links TRBV29-1 to TRBJ2-7, with no clear D. The CDR3 spans 12 residues. V lost 4 bases to trimming and J lost 5 bases, with 12 bases between them. In germline, CDR1 is SQVTM, CDR2 ANQGSEA. The CDR3 loop reads CSVGWTVDEQYF. The CDR3 bases are TGCAGCGTTGGGTGGACGGTCGACGAGCAGTACTTC.

This CDR3 reads CSVERDKNIQYF. As DNA, the CDR3 is TGCAGCGTTGAGCGGGACAAAAACATTCAGTACTTC. The V and J genes are TRBV29-1 and TRBJ2-4; TRBD2 might be the D (6 bases). In germline, CDR1 is SQVTM, CDR2 ANQGSEA. CDR3 length: 12 amino acids. Trimming left V 3 bases short and J 3 bases short, with 6 bases between. The full variable domain, rest sourced from reference TRBV29-1 and TRBJ2-4, is SAVISQKPSRDICQRGTSLTIQCQVDSQVTMMFWYRQQPGQSLTLIATANQGSEATYESGFVIDKFPISRPNLTFSTLTVSNMSPEDSSIYLCSVERDKNIQYFGAGTRLSVL.

This clone appeared a few times. This chain links TRBV15 with TRBJ2-5; 14 bases align to TRBD2. This CDR3 contains 17 residues. Germline V lookup: CDR1 LNHNV, CDR2 YYDKDF (reference sequence). After removal of 4 bases from V and 1 base from J, the junction contained 5 bases not matched to a gene. CDR3 nucleotide sequence: TGTGCCACCAGCAAAAGGACTAGCGGGGGGTTCCAAGAGACCCAGTACTTC. This sequence encodes CATSKRTSGGFQETQYF.

V usage is TRBV29-1 and J usage is TRBJ1-5; the D is unclear. The CDR3 covers 13 residues. From germline, CDR1 is SQVTM and CDR2 ANQGSEA. With 4 bases removed from V and 2 bases from J, the gap between germline ends came to 9 bases. CDR3 DNA: TGCAGCGTTGTGGAGGGTGGCAATCAGCCCCAGCATTTT. Its protein product is CSVVEGGNQPQHF.

J is TRBJ1-5 and V is TRBV6-5, with 7 bases matching TRBD1. Germline V CDR1 and CDR2: MNHEY, SVGAGI. The CDR3 covers 14 residues. The V and J ends lost 10 bases and 2 bases, in that order; junction bases with no gene match: 8. The DNA of the CDR3 is TGTGCCACCTCTAGGACAGGTGGCAATCAGCCCCAGCATTTT. Amino acids: CATSRTGGNQPQHF.

This clone was found a few times. The chain is built from TRBV27 and TRBJ2-7; 9 nucleotides align to TRBD2. In germline, CDR1 is MNHEY, CDR2 SMNVEV (reference sequence). The CDR3 loop spans 12 amino acids. Germline trimming cut 3 bases from V and 6 bases from J; bases unmatched to any gene: 0. CDR3 sequence: CASSLRGGEQYF. The CDR3 coding sequence is TGTGCCAGCAGTTTGCGGGGGGGCGAGCAGTACTTC.

The chain combines TRBV15 with TRBJ2-7, with D possibly TRBD2 on 6 matching bases. The CDR3 consists of 16 residues. The germline CDR1 and CDR2 sequences are LNHNV and YYDKDF (reference sequence). V dropped 1 base and J dropped 1 base, with 14 bases sitting between them. The CDR3 loop reads CATSRAGTGGSYEQYF. The CDR3 bases are TGTGCCACCAGCAGAGCTGGGACTGGGGGTTCCTACGAGCAGTACTTC.

The chain carries TRBV2 and TRBJ1-1; unclear D gene. The CDR3 is made up of 12 amino acids. Trimming pared 7 bases from V and 2 bases from J, leaving 8 bases between. Per the germline V gene, CDR1 is SNHLY and CDR2 is FYNNEI. The CDR3 is CASIHENTEAFF. The CDR3 coding sequence is TGTGCCAGCATACACGAAAACACTGAAGCTTTCTTT.

The V gene is TRBV10-3, the J gene TRBJ1-1; D may be TRBD1 (5 bases). Between the trimmed V and J ends, which lost 10 bases and 1 base, there was a span of 13 bases. Per the germline V gene, CDR1 is ENHRY and CDR2 is SYGVKD. The CDR3 has 13 residues. In DNA form, the CDR3 reads TGTGCCACCGTTCAGCAGGGGAACACTGAAGCTTTCTTT. It translates to CATVQQGNTEAFF.

This clone was detected a few times. V gene TRBV7-2 combines with J gene TRBJ2-5, with D possibly being TRBD2 (5 bases). CDR3 length: 15 amino acids. The germline V gene has CDR1 SGHTA and CDR2 FQGNSA. The V end was cut by 0 bases, the J end by 5 bases, with 13 bases between. CDR3 amino acids: CASSLARTGGETQYF. CDR3 DNA: TGTGCCAGCAGCTTAGCGAGGACCGGCGGGGAGACCCAGTACTTC.

This clone was seen just once. The chain joins TRBV6-4 to TRBJ2-1, with D unresolved. This CDR3 spans 15 amino acids. V lost 4 bases, J lost 10 bases, and 20 bases lay in between. Germline-derived CDR1 and CDR2 are MRHNA and SNTAGT. CDR3 amino acids: CASSGSTSPMREQFF. CDR3 in DNA: TGTGCCAGCAGTGGGAGTACGTCCCCAATGAGGGAGCAGTTCTTC.

The chain's CDR3 is CASTATENSPLHF. In nucleotides, the CDR3 is TGTGCCAGCACTGCGACGGAAAATTCACCCCTCCACTTT. The chain combines TRBV2 with TRBJ1-6; no clear D. V lost 7 bases and J lost 7, with 11 bases in between. This CDR3 has 13 amino acids. Germline assignment: CDR1 SNHLY and CDR2 FYNNEI.

The chain carries TRBV9 and TRBJ1-1, with 10 bases that match TRBD1. Germline values: CDR1 SGDLS, CDR2 YYNGEE. The CDR3 covers 14 residues. With V trimmed by 3 bases and J by 4 bases, 3 bases remained unmatched. The CDR3 is CASSGQGAVTEAFF. CDR3 bases: TGTGCCAGCAGCGGACAGGGGGCTGTCACTGAAGCTTTCTTT.